The entry that follows covers one TCR beta chain sequence. Its specificity is unknown. Scientists ran DNA taken from cultured CD4+ T cells through the Oncomine TCR Beta short-read assay for sequencing. Via MiXCR, TCRdb re-called the PCR reads, giving one row per CDR3 protein. The sample shows around 3,800 distinct CDR3 sequences, around 17% of them seen only once. Treatment in this sample: approximately nine-day PBMC culture with coronavirus spike peptide pools or control peptides (ViraFEST assay). The culture of roughly 2 million PBMCs per well included roughly 10 IU/ml IL-2 and approximately 10 ug/ml peptide pools. The CDR3 is 14 residues long. V was cut by 0 bases and J by 5 bases, with 11 bases left in between. CDR1 and CDR2 from the germline V gene are SGHRS and YFSETQ. This sample was included in a study of vaccination and CD4 T cells after COVID-19. The overall study: In the convalescent cohort, there were six males and four females, two of them Hispanic. Study-level results: Post-vaccination reactive clonotypes (median around 40) did not differ significantly from post-infection (approximately 22).

Input material: CD4+ T cells from blood, cultured in vitro. The clonotype comes from a human donor who had recovered from COVID-19. The gene calls are TRBV5-1 and TRBJ1-2; D not certain. CDR3 nucleotides: TGCGCCAGCAGCTTGGGCGATAGTAGGTATGGCTACACCTTC. It encodes CASSLGDSRYGYTF. The whole variable domain, remainder taken from reference TRBV5-1 and TRBJ1-2, is KAGVTQTPRYLIKTRGQQVTLSCSPISGHRSVSWYQQTPGQGLQFLFEYFSETQRNKGNFPGRFSGRQFSNSRSEMNVSTLELGDSALYLCASSLGDSRYGYTFGSGTRLTVV.